This T cell receptor beta chain derives from a study of low-dose radiotherapy and immunotherapy resistance in tumors. This clonotype came up many times. The CDR3 has 13 residues. V shed 7 bases and J shed 6 bases, with 13 bases lying between them. The germline V gene encodes CDR1 MNHNS and CDR2 SASEGT. Over approximately 19 PCR cycles, TCRs were amplified from a constant-region primer and V-primer adapter. TCRdb fed the reads into MiXCR, producing one record per CDR3 protein. The repertoire includes roughly 50,000 distinct CDR3 sequences, around a third of them detected once, and around 8% sits in the top ten. Stated time point: after trial treatment. Indicated treatment: LDRT plus nivolumab, ipilimumab, low-dose cyclophosphamide and aspirin (RACIN trial).

This sequence originates from a male donor with rectosigmoid adenocarcinoma. The sample here was PBMCs, taken after low-dose radiotherapy plus immunotherapy. This chain connects TRBV6-1 to TRBJ2-1; D is uncertain. CDR3 loop: CASNRLNLNEQFF. CDR3 nucleotides: TGTGCCAGCAACCGGCTTAACCTCAATGAGCAGTTCTTC.